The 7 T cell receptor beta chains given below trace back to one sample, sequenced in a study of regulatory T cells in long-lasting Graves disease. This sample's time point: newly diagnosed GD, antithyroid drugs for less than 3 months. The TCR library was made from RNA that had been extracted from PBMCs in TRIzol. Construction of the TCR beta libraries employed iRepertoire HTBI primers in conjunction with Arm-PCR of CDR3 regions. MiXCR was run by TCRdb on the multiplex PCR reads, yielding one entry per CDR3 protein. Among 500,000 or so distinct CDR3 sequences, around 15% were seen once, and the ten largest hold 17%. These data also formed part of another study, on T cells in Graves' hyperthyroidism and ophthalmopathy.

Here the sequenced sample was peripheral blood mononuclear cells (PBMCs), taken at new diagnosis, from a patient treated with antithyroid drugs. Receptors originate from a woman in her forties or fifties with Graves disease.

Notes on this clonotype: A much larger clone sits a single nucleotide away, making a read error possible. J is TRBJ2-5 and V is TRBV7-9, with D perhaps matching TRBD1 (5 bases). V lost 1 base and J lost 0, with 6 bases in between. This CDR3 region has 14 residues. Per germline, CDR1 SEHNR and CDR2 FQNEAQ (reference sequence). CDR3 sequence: CASSLDRYQETQYF. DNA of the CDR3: TGTGCCAGCAGCTTAGACAGGTACCAAGAGACCCAGTACTTC.

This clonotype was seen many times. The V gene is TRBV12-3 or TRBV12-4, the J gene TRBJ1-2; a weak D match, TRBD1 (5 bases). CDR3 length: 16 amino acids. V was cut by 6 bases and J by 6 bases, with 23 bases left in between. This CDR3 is CASRYSSQGERNGYTF. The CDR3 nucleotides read TGTGCCAGCAGATATAGTTCTCAGGGAGAGAGAAATGGCTACACCTTC.

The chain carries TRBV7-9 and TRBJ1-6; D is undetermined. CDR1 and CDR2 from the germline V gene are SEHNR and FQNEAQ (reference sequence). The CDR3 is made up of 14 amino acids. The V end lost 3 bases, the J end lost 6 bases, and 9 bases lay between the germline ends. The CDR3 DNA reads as TGTGCCAGCAGCTTCCAACAGCTTAATTCACCCCTCCACTTT. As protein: CASSFQQLNSPLHF.

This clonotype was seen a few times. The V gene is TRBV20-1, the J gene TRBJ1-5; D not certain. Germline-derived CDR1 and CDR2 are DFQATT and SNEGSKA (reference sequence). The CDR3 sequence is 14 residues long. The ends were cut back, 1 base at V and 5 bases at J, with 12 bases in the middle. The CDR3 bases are TGCAGTGCTAGAGGTCTTCAATGGGATCAGCCCCAGCATTTT. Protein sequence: CSARGLQWDQPQHF.

The CDR3 reads CASSLDRLRANTGELFF. In DNA, the CDR3 is TGCGCCAGCAGCCTAGACAGGCTAAGAGCGAACACCGGGGAGCTGTTTTTT. The V and J genes are TRBV4-1 and TRBJ2-2, with a weak D call TRBD1 (6 bases). The CDR3 has 17 amino acids. Germline V gene lookup returns CDR1 MGHRA and CDR2 YSYEKL. V dropped 4 bases and J dropped 0 bases, with 15 bases sitting between them.

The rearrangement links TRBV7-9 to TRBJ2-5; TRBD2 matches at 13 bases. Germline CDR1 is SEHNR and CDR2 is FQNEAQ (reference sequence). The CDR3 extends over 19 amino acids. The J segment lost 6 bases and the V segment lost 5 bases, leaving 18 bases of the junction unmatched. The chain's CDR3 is CASSRTARTSGSHRQTQYF. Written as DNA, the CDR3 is TGTGCCAGCAGCCGTACAGCTCGGACTAGCGGGAGCCATCGACAGACCCAGTACTTC.

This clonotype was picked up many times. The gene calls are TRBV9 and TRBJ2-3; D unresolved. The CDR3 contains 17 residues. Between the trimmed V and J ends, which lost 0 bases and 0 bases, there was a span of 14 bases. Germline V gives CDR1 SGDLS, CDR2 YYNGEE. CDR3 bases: TGTGCCAGCAGCGTAGGTCAGGCCATAACTAGCACAGATACGCAGTATTTT. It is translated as CASSVGQAITSTDTQYF.